Shown below are 27 T cell receptor beta chains from a single sample sequenced in a study of blood T cells in healthy people across ages. Sample-barcoded 5' priming and a J-beta primer mix drove a second PCR of about 7 to 11 cycles. TCRdb re-called the 5' RACE reads with MiXCR, one entry per CDR3 protein. This sample yields fewer than 2 million distinct CDR3 sequences, of which around 42% are seen a single time; 20% to 25% belongs to the top ten. The sample taken for sequencing was blood. These receptors were collected from a human donor in good health.

This clonotype turned up a few times. This sequence joins TRBV29-1 and TRBJ2-4; maybe TRBD2 (5 bases). Trimming removed 6 bases from V and 13 bases from J, with 16 bases in between. The CDR3 is made up of 11 amino acids. Germline-derived CDR1 and CDR2 are SQVTM and ANQGSEA. The CDR3 reads CSVLHSREQYF. The CDR3 nucleotides read TGCAGCGTCCTCCATTCGAGGGAGCAGTACTTC. The full variable domain, its missing parts supplied by reference TRBV29-1 and TRBJ2-4, is SAVISQKPSRDICQRGTSLTIQCQVDSQVTMMFWYRQQPGQSLTLIATANQGSEATYESGFVIDKFPISRPNLTFSTLTVSNMSPEDSSIYLCSVLHSREQYFGAGTRLSVL.

This chain links TRBV28 with TRBJ1-1; D uncertain. This CDR3 is built from 13 residues. Germline V lookup: CDR1 MDHEN, CDR2 SYDVKM. The V end was cut by 8 bases, the J end by 6 bases, with 16 bases between. DNA for the CDR3: TGTGCCAGCTATAACCCAACGTGGGCTGAAGCTTTCTTT. Translation: CASYNPTWAEAFF.

The rearrangement uses TRBV6-6 and TRBJ2-7, with TRBD1 identical over 8 bases. The CDR3 is 15 residues long. Per the germline V gene, CDR1 is MNHNY and CDR2 is SVGAGI (reference sequence). The J segment lost 2 bases and the V segment lost 6 bases, leaving 9 bases of the junction unmatched. In nucleotides, the CDR3 is TGTGCCAGCAGCCGTACAGGGGGATCGGCCTACGAGCAGTACTTC. It encodes CASSRTGGSAYEQYF.

There are a few counts of this clonotype. This chain connects TRBV7-9 to TRBJ2-7; D not resolved. Trimming cost V 9 bases and J 5 bases, with 14 bases left between them. The CDR3 extends over 12 amino acids. Germline values: CDR1 SEHNR, CDR2 FQNEAQ (reference sequence). CDR3 amino acids: CASSIARDEQYF. The CDR3 DNA is TGTGCCAGTTCTATCGCCCGAGACGAGCAGTACTTC.

This chain uses TRBV6-5 with TRBJ2-2; possibly TRBD1 for D (6 bases). Trimming shortened V by 5 bases and J by 8 bases, and 12 bases separated the two germline ends. From germline, CDR1 is MNHEY and CDR2 SVGAGI. CDR3 length: 13 residues. CDR3 nucleotides: TGTGCCAGCAGTCGGACAGCACGGGGGGAGCTGTTTTTT. Translated, it gives CASSRTARGELFF.

Regarding this clonotype: An end of the junction does not agree with germline; a read error may underlie this. The chain links TRBV4-2 to TRBJ2-1; 7 bases are shared with TRBD1. Germline V gene data show CDR1 as LGHNA and CDR2 as YNFKEQ. This CDR3 is 16 amino acids long. The CDR3 region is CVSSQDPPDRINEQFF. Written as DNA, the CDR3 is TGTGTCAGCAGCCAAGACCCACCGGACAGGATAAATGAGCAGTTCTTC.

This clonotype was seen only a few times. The chain uses TRBV7-2 and TRBJ2-5; D gene uncertain. The CDR3 sequence is 14 residues long. The V gene's germline CDR1 is SGHTA and CDR2 FQGNSA. Trimming stripped 1 base from V and 4 bases from J, with 10 bases between. CDR3: CASSLVGSAETQYF. The CDR3 DNA is TGTGCCAGCAGCTTAGTAGGTAGTGCAGAGACCCAGTACTTC.

The chain employs TRBV7-9 and TRBJ1-1; possible D gene TRBD1, 6 bases. The CDR3 runs 15 residues. Trimming left V 4 bases short and J 4 bases short, with 16 bases between. The V gene's germline CDR1 is SEHNR and CDR2 FQNEAQ (reference sequence). In nucleotides, the CDR3 is TGTGCCAGCAGCTCTGAACAGGGAAAAGTCACTGAAGCTTTCTTT. This translates into CASSSEQGKVTEAFF.

This clonotype was observed a handful of times. This chain connects TRBV10-2 to TRBJ2-5, with D perhaps TRBD2 (6 bases). CDR1 and CDR2 (germline): WSHSY, SAAADI. V gave up 6 bases and J gave up 0 bases, with 14 bases separating them. This CDR3 is 15 amino acids long. The CDR3 sequence: CASRVRGKDQETQYF. In DNA, the CDR3 is TGCGCCAGCAGAGTCCGGGGGAAGGACCAAGAGACCCAGTACTTC.

The CDR3 reads CASSLGLSGTGFYEQYF. The CDR3 coding sequence is TGTGCCAGCAGCCTCGGACTTTCTGGGACAGGGTTCTACGAGCAGTACTTC. The V call is TRBV13, the J call TRBJ2-7; 9 nucleotides align to TRBD1. V lost 5 bases, J lost 3 bases, and 14 bases stayed unmatched. Germline CDR1 is PRHDT and CDR2 is FYEKMQ (reference sequence). The CDR3 runs to 17 residues. Based on the CDR3 plus reference TRBV13 and TRBJ2-7, the full variable domain is AAGVIQSPRHLIKEKRETATLKCYPIPRHDTVYWYQQGPGQDPQFLISFYEKMQSDKGSIPDRFSAQQFSDYHSELNMSSLELGDSALYFCASSLGLSGTGFYEQYFGPGTRLTVT.

This clonotype came up a few times. Germline is not matched at one junction end, which may reflect a read error. V is TRBV24-1 and J is TRBJ2-7; possible D gene TRBD1, 5 bases. The germline CDR1 and CDR2 sequences are KGHDR and SFDVKD. The CDR3 has 13 residues. CDR3 nucleotide sequence: TGTGCCACTAGTGATGGACATTCCTACGAGCAGTACTTC. This encodes CATSDGHSYEQYF.

The chain is built from TRBV11-1 and TRBJ2-3, with no clear D. Germline values: CDR1 SGHAT, CDR2 FQDESV (reference sequence). The CDR3 covers 16 residues. Trimming stripped 5 bases from V and 0 bases from J, with 15 bases between. Here the CDR3 DNA reads TGTGCCAGCAGCCACGCTGCAGCTACTAGCACAGATACGCAGTATTTT. Translating gives CASSHAAATSTDTQYF.

V usage is TRBV24-1 and J usage is TRBJ2-7; a possible D gene is TRBD1 (6 bases). The CDR3 totals 15 residues. V was shortened by 4 bases and J by 0 bases, with 12 bases between the two germline ends. Germline values: CDR1 KGHDR, CDR2 SFDVKD. In nucleotides, the CDR3 is TGTGCCACCAGTGACTTACAGGGTCCCTCCTACGAGCAGTACTTC. It specifies CATSDLQGPSYEQYF.

This sequence joins TRBV5-1 and TRBJ2-5; D is undetermined. Germline V gene data show CDR1 as SGHRS and CDR2 as YFSETQ. There are 16 residues in the CDR3. With 0 bases removed from V and 5 bases from J, the gap between germline ends came to 17 bases. The CDR3 bases are TGCGCCAGCAGCTTGGGTTTGTGGGATTTTGTGGAGACCCAGTACTTC. It is translated as CASSLGLWDFVETQYF.

This chain joins TRBV29-1 and TRBJ2-3, with 7 bases fitting TRBD2. The V segment lost 8 bases and the J segment 5 bases; nucleotides outside the gene matches: 7. Germline V gives CDR1 SQVTM, CDR2 ANQGSEA. CDR3 size: 12 residues. The CDR3 region is CSLSGAGDTQYF. In DNA, the CDR3 is TGCAGCCTAAGCGGGGCGGGAGATACGCAGTATTTT.

The sample holds a few counts of this clonotype. The V call is TRBV29-1, the J call TRBJ1-1, with TRBD1 as a possible D gene (6 bases). V lost 7 bases and J lost 2, with 14 bases in between. The CDR3 totals 13 residues. The germline CDR1 and CDR2 sequences are SQVTM and ANQGSEA. The CDR3 protein is CSAISRGNTEAFF. Here the CDR3 DNA reads TGCAGCGCCATAAGCAGGGGAAACACTGAAGCTTTCTTT.

This clonotype was recorded at least ten times. The chain has TRBV7-2 and TRBJ2-5; D possibly uses TRBD1 or TRBD2 (5 bases each). The CDR3 runs to 14 residues. Trimming removed 0 bases from V and 0 bases from J, with 5 bases in between. In germline, CDR1 is SGHTA, CDR2 FQGNSA. The CDR3 spells CASSLAGDQETQYF. In DNA, the CDR3 is TGTGCCAGCAGCTTAGCGGGGGACCAAGAGACCCAGTACTTC.

The chain links TRBV6-1 to TRBJ2-6, with TRBD2 identical over 12 bases. The CDR3 spans 18 residues. Germline V gene sequence: CDR1 MNHNS, CDR2 SASEGT. V shed 6 bases and J 0 bases; nucleotides not matched to a gene: 6. The CDR3 sequence: CASSPTSGGNSGANVLTF. The CDR3 DNA follows: TGTGCCAGCAGCCCGACTAGCGGGGGTAACTCTGGGGCCAACGTCCTGACTTTC.

This clonotype was seen only a few times. This rearrangement joins TRBV20-1 to TRBJ1-2, with TRBD1 as a possible D gene (5 bases). Trimming removed 1 base from V and 4 bases from J, with 13 bases in between. The length of the CDR3 is 14 residues. Looked up from germline, CDR1 is DFQATT and CDR2 is SNEGSKA (reference sequence). The CDR3 protein is CSARALTATYGYTF. CDR3 sequence (DNA): TGCAGTGCTAGAGCGTTGACAGCTACCTATGGCTACACCTTC.

This clonotype has at least ten counts. The chain uses TRBV12-3 or TRBV12-4 and TRBJ1-1; no definite D call. CDR3 length: 12 amino acids. Trimming took 5 bases from V and 1 from J, leaving 5 bases between them. Here the CDR3 reads CASSRQNTEAFF. The DNA of the CDR3 is TGTGCCAGCAGTCGACAGAACACTGAAGCTTTCTTT.

This clonotype was picked up a small number of times. The V and J genes are TRBV24-1 and TRBJ1-1; D is undetermined. Trimming cost V 4 bases and J 0 bases, with 2 bases left between them. There are 12 residues in the CDR3. CDR1 is KGHDR and CDR2 is SFDVKD in the germline V gene. The CDR3 protein is CATSDLNTEAFF. CDR3 DNA: TGTGCCACCAGTGACCTGAACACTGAAGCTTTCTTT.

The chain joins TRBV29-1 to TRBJ1-1, with D unclear. This CDR3 has 11 amino acids. V lost 5 bases to trimming and J lost 3 bases, with 7 bases between them. Germline CDR1 and CDR2: SQVTM and ANQGSEA. In nucleotides, the CDR3 is TGCAGCGTTACCGGGGACACTGAAGCTTTCTTT. Its translation: CSVTGDTEAFF.

This clonotype was counted between two and nine times. V gene TRBV29-1 combines with J gene TRBJ2-7, with 10 positions matching TRBD1. Per germline, CDR1 SQVTM and CDR2 ANQGSEA. With V trimmed by 6 bases and J by 2 bases, 10 bases remained unmatched. This CDR3 has 15 amino acids. CDR3 residues: CSVAPGTGEPYEQYF. The CDR3 DNA reads as TGCAGCGTAGCGCCCGGGACAGGGGAACCCTACGAGCAGTACTTC.

For the CDR3, the DNA is TGTGCCAGCACCACAGTCGGGACAACGAACACCGGGGAGCTGTTTTTT. As protein: CASTTVGTTNTGELFF. This chain links TRBV6-2 or TRBV6-3 with TRBJ2-2; the D gene is possibly TRBD1 (6 bases). Trimming removed 7 bases from V and 0 bases from J, with 15 bases in between. The CDR3 loop spans 16 amino acids. Germline V gene data show CDR1 as MNHEY and CDR2 as SVGEGT.

A word on this clonotype: One junction end does not reproduce the germline sequence, and a read error may be involved. The chain couples TRBV18 to TRBJ2-2, with D possibly TRBD2 on 5 matching bases. CDR1 and CDR2 from the germline V gene are KGHSH and LQKENI. This CDR3 is 15 amino acids long. CDR3 DNA sequence: TGTGCCAGCTCACCTTCGAAAGTGAACACCGGGGAGCTGTGTTTT. The encoded protein is CASSPSKVNTGELCF.

CDR3 nucleotides: TGTGCCAGCAGTCCAGGGGGCTCCTACAATGAGCAGTACTTC. Residues: CASSPGGSYNEQYF. The chain employs TRBV2 and TRBJ2-1; 8 bases map to TRBD1. The end of the DNA aligns better with TRBJ2-7, so the J call may be wrong. The CDR3 is 14 amino acids. Germline CDR1 reads SNHLY; CDR2 reads FYNNEI.

This clonotype was observed a handful of times. The junction shows a germline mismatch at one end, possibly a read error. This rearrangement joins TRBV10-3 to TRBJ2-5; D may match TRBD1 or TRBD2 (5 bases each). Germline V lookup: CDR1 ENHRY, CDR2 SYGVKD. This CDR3 spans 16 amino acids. CDR3 nucleotides: TGTGCCATCAGTGAGATTCGGGGAACCGGACAAGAGATCCAGTACTTC. Protein product: CAISEIRGTGQEIQYF.